A selection of T cell receptor beta chains follows, all from one sample in a study of T cells after yellow fever vaccination. Using its own MiXCR run on the 5' RACE reads, TCRdb lists one record per CDR3 protein. The sample includes 150,000 to 200,000 distinct CDR3 sequences, approximately 6% of them seen just once. The source material was CD4+ T cells sorted from PBMCs, sampled on the day of the first yellow fever vaccination. The receptors derive from a man aged 18 to 35 who received the YFV17D yellow fever vaccine. The CDR3 runs from the conserved cysteine through the conserved F or W. The D gene is left open where the match is weak. Where a row states a size, it is once, few, many or the class of an expanded clone; other rows omit it.

>TRBJ1-1|16|TRBV18|TRBD1|few
TGTGCCAGCTCACCAGGGACAGGGACCATGAACACTGAAGCTTTCTTT
CASSPGTGTMNTEAFF
>TRBJ1-2|13|TRBV5-6|NA|few
TGTGCCAGCAGCTTGGCAGAAAACTATGGCTACACCTTC
CASSLAENYGYTF
>TRBJ2-1|12|TRBV20-1|NA|many
TGCAGTGCTAGCCCGGGACCGAGCGAGCAGTTCTTC
CSASPGPSEQFF
>TRBJ1-5|15|TRBV6-5|TRBD1|NA
TGTGCCAGCAGCTCCGACAGGGGGAATCATCAGCCCCAGCATTTT
CASSSDRGNHQPQHF
>TRBJ2-5|15|TRBV5-1|NA|NA
TGCGCCAGCAGCGGAGGGGACAGACCGCAAGAGACCCAGTACTTC
CASSGGDRPQETQYF
>TRBJ2-5|13|TRBV6-6|NA|NA
TGTGCCAGCCTCAAACAGGAGCAAGAGACCCAGTACTTC
CASLKQEQETQYF
>TRBJ2-2|14|TRBV2|TRBD1|many
TGTGCCACCGCCCAGGGGGAGAACACCGGGGAGCTGTTTTTT
CATAQGENTGELFF
>TRBJ2-5|15|TRBV7-2|NA|NA
TGTGCCAGCAGCCTCAGACTGTCAGATAGAGAGACCCAGTACTTC
CASSLRLSDRETQYF
>TRBJ1-5|16|TRBV6-1|NA|NA
TGTGCCAGCAAAAAGTTAGAAGGAGGGCTCAATCAGCCCCAGCATTTT
CASKKLEGGLNQPQHF
>TRBJ2-5|14|TRBV11-2|NA|many
TGTGCCAGCAGCTTAGAAGCAGGGGGGGAGACCCAGTACTTC
CASSLEAGGETQYF
>TRBJ2-4|14|TRBV6-1|NA|many
TGTGCCAGCAGCAGGGGAGTAGGTAAAAACATTCAGTACTTC
CASSRGVGKNIQYF
>TRBJ2-5|16|TRBV19|TRBD1|few
TGTGCCAGTAGCCCTTGGACAGGGGGCTTCGGGGAGACCCAGTACTTC
CASSPWTGGFGETQYF
>TRBJ2-1|15|TRBV7-6|NA|NA
TGTGCCAGCAGCTTACGAAGGGATATCTACAATGAGCAGTTCTTC
CASSLRRDIYNEQFF
>TRBJ2-2|12|TRBV5-1|NA|NA
TGCGCCAGCAGGTCTGGCTCCGGGGAGCTGTTTTTT
CASRSGSGELFF
>TRBJ2-2|15|TRBV12-3/TRBV12-4|NA|NA
TGTGCCAGCAGTTTGGCAGGACCGGTCACCGGGGAGCTGATTTTT
CASSLAGPVTGELIF
>TRBJ1-2|15|TRBV5-1|NA|NA
TGCGCCAGCAGTGTGGCTGTTGGGCAGGGATATGGCTACACCTTC
CASSVAVGQGYGYTF
>TRBJ2-2|12|TRBV10-3|NA|many
TGTGCCATCAGTTCGGAGACCGGGGAGCTGTTTTTT
CAISSETGELFF
>TRBJ2-1|17|TRBV21-1|NA|few
TGTGCCAGCAGCAGTACCTCCGAGACTACATTATACAATGAGCAGTTCTTC
CASSSTSETTLYNEQFF
>TRBJ2-7|10|TRBV29-1|NA|many
TGCAGCGCATTACAGGGCGAGCAGTACTTC
CSALQGEQYF
>TRBJ2-3|13|TRBV7-6|NA|NA
TGTGCCAGCAGGGCAGCCAGCACAGATACGCAGTATTTT
CASRAASTDTQYF
>TRBJ2-5|14|TRBV19|TRBD2|many
TGTGCCAGCGGGACTAGCGGGGGACAAGAGACCCAGTACTTC
CASGTSGGQETQYF
>TRBJ2-3|13|TRBV29-1|NA|many
TGCAGCGTTGACTACAGCTACACAGATACGCAGTATTTT
CSVDYSYTDTQYF
>TRBJ2-5|16|TRBV6-5|NA|few
TGTGCCAGCAGTTACTCGACGGCACTCCCTGGAGAGACCCAGTACTTC
CASSYSTALPGETQYF
>TRBJ2-5|13|TRBV7-2|NA|many
TGTGCCAGCAGCACCGACAGACAAGAGACCCAGTACTTC
CASSTDRQETQYF
>TRBJ1-1|14|TRBV20-1|TRBD1|many
TGCAGTGCTAGATGGGCAGGGGGGAACACTGAAGCTTTCTTT
CSARWAGGNTEAFF
>TRBJ2-1|14|TRBV6-2/TRBV6-3|TRBD1|many
TGTGCCAGCAGTACCGGGACAGGGTACAATGAGCAGTTCTTC
CASSTGTGYNEQFF